This T cell receptor (beta chain) was identified in a study of response to subunit inactivated influenza vaccine. Findings of the study overall: The authors put forward the suggestion that each seasonal influenza vaccination may bring in only a limited number of new T cells.

The CDR3 contains 14 residues. Losses at the gene ends were 6 bases for V and 3 bases for J; bases not matched to a gene: 5. Germline loops: CDR1 ENHRY, CDR2 SYGVKD. For this clonotype: Its specificity is unknown.

Each CDR3 protein is one row after TCRdb ran MiXCR on the RT-PCR reads. The sample has 500,000 to 600,000 distinct CDR3 sequences, approximately 7.6% seen once. The sample consisted of PBMCs from blood, taken 23 months after vaccination. This chain joins TRBV10-3 and TRBJ2-5, with 9 positions matching TRBD2. The clonotype comes from a man in his fifties or sixties who received an inactivated influenza vaccine. The chain's CDR3 is CAISSGGTKETQYF. CDR3 in DNA: TGTGCCATCAGCAGCGGGGGGACTAAAGAGACCCAGTACTTC.